Listed below are T cell receptor beta chains from one sample, sequenced in a study of blood T cell repertoires in COVID-19. Clones were read by immunoSEQ multiplex PCR, and TCRdb kept only the in-frame ones, dropping some. Of 200,000 to 250,000 clones listed, around 84% are singletons. The source material was peripheral blood. The receptors stem from a man in his forties or fifties with active or convalescent COVID-19. Each CDR3 is given with its conserved first and last residue. The order of the fields is clone size, J gene, D gene, V gene, CDR3 DNA, CDR3 protein. A D gene is named only where the DNA matches it firmly. Clone size is stated in some rows and not others, as once, few, many or a class when expanded.

NA,TRBJ1-2,NA,TRBV19,TGTGCCAGTAGTTTGGAGGGGAGCTACACCTTC,CASSLEGSYTF
NA,TRBJ2-3,NA,TRBV2,TGTGCCAGCACCGCGGAGGGGCATACGCAGTATTTT,CASTAEGHTQYF
NA,TRBJ2-7,TRBD1,TRBV10-3,TGTGCCATCAGAAGACAGGGTGACTACGAGCAGTACTTC,CAIRRQGDYEQYF
few,TRBJ2-7,NA,TRBV4-1,TGCGCCAGCAGCCAAGACGCGGGGACGTCGAGCTCCTACGAGCAGTACTTC,CASSQDAGTSSSYEQYF
NA,TRBJ2-7,NA,TRBV15,TGTGCCACCAGCAGGGGGACTGCCTCCTACGAGCAGTACTTC,CATSRGTASYEQYF
NA,TRBJ1-1,NA,TRBV18,TGTGCCAGCTCACCAATCTACCCCTCGACTGAAGCTTTCTTT,CASSPIYPSTEAFF
NA,TRBJ2-2,NA,TRBV7-2,TGTGCCAGCAGCTCGAGGGGACAGAACACCGGGGAGCTGTTTTTT,CASSSRGQNTGELFF
many,TRBJ2-2,TRBD1,TRBV4-2,TGTGCCAGCAGCCCGTGGACAGGGGGCGCCACCGGGGAGCTGTTTTTT,CASSPWTGGATGELFF
few,TRBJ2-1,TRBD2,TRBV4-3,TGCGCCAGCAGCCAAAGACTAGCGGTAACCTACAATGAGCAGTTCTTC,CASSQRLAVTYNEQFF
NA,TRBJ1-5,TRBD1,TRBV7-2,TGTGCCAGCAGCTTTCGGACAGGTCTGAATCAGCCCCAGCATTTT,CASSFRTGLNQPQHF
NA,TRBJ2-7,TRBD1,TRBV12-3/TRBV12-4,TGTGCCAGCAGCCCCGGGACAGGGGTTATGTACTTC,CASSPGTGVMYF
NA,TRBJ2-4,NA,TRBV5-6,TGTGCCAGCAGCTTGGGACTCGCCAAAAACATTCAGTACTTC,CASSLGLAKNIQYF
NA,TRBJ1-5,TRBD1,TRBV28,TGTGCCAGCAGTATACGACAGGGGTGGCAGCCCCAGCATTTT,CASSIRQGWQPQHF
NA,TRBJ2-3,TRBD2,TRBV18,TGTGCCAGCTCACCATTGGCGGGAGGCCCCTCAAATACGCAGTATTTT,CASSPLAGGPSNTQYF
NA,TRBJ1-2,NA,TRBV2,TGTGCCAGCAGTGACCCGGGGAGAGTCTATGGCTACACCTTC,CASSDPGRVYGYTF
NA,TRBJ2-1,NA,TRBV11-1,TGTGCCAGCAGCGGTCGTCTAGCGTCCTACAATGAGCAGTTCTTC,CASSGRLASYNEQFF
NA,TRBJ1-4,NA,TRBV28,TGTGCCAGCAGTTCGGAAGCCACGGGGGAAAAACTGTTTTTT,CASSSEATGEKLFF
NA,TRBJ1-6,TRBD1,TRBV5-4,TGTGCCAGCAGCTTGGGTCCTAACAGCAGGGGGTCCCTCCACTTT,CASSLGPNSRGSLHF
NA,TRBJ1-5,NA,TRBV6-1,TGTGCCAGCAGTGAAGAACAGTATAGCAATCAGCCCCAGCATTTT,CASSEEQYSNQPQHF
NA,TRBJ2-3,TRBD2,TRBV28,TGTGCCAGCAGTCTAACCCCGACTAGCGGGGGGGCCGCAGATACGCAGTATTTT,CASSLTPTSGGAADTQYF
NA,TRBJ1-3,NA,TRBV15,TGTGCCACCAGCAGAGAAAGGCCGGGCCAGGGTGGAAACACCATATATTTT,CATSRERPGQGGNTIYF
once,TRBJ2-4,NA,TRBV29-1,TGCAGCGTCCGAGCCGGGTCACTAGCCAAAAACATTCAGTACTTC,CSVRAGSLAKNIQYF
NA,TRBJ2-6,NA,TRBV4-3,TGCGCCAGCAGCCAATATTGGTTCAACAGGGCGACCTCTGGGGCCAACGTCCTGACTTTC,CASSQYWFNRATSGANVLTF
NA,TRBJ1-5,TRBD1,TRBV27,TGTGCCAGCAGTTTATTCGGAACAGGGGCTAATAGCAATCAGCCCCAGCATTTT,CASSLFGTGANSNQPQHF
NA,TRBJ1-4,NA,TRBV7-9,TGTGCCAGCAGCTTAATCCAGGGTCCTAATGAAAAACTGTTTTTT,CASSLIQGPNEKLFF
NA,TRBJ1-2,NA,TRBV7-8,TGTGCCAGCACCACAGTTCCGGGGTCTAACTATGGCTACACCTTC,CASTTVPGSNYGYTF
NA,TRBJ2-2,TRBD1,TRBV4-1,TGCGCCAGCAGCCCCGGACAGGGGAATTTAGACGGGGAGCTGTTTTTT,CASSPGQGNLDGELFF
few,TRBJ1-6,NA,TRBV28,TGTGCCAGCAGTTTGGGAGGGGTCTCACCCCTCCACTTT,CASSLGGVSPLHF
NA,TRBJ1-5,NA,TRBV7-3,TGTGCCAGCAGCTTATTGAACTTGGATCAGCCCCAGCATTTT,CASSLLNLDQPQHF
once,TRBJ2-5,NA,TRBV27,TGTGCCAGCAGCTTGAGAGGGGGTCCCGCCTTAGAGACCCAGTACTTC,CASSLRGGPALETQYF
once,TRBJ1-5,NA,TRBV7-8,TGTGCCAGCAGCTTCGGGCGGGGGTTCAATCAGCCCCAGCATTTT,CASSFGRGFNQPQHF
NA,TRBJ2-1,TRBD2,TRBV4-1,TGCGCCAGCAGCCAAGAAAGACTAGCACCCAATGAGCAGTTCTTC,CASSQERLAPNEQFF
NA,TRBJ2-6,NA,TRBV6-2/TRBV6-3,TGTGCCAGCAGTTCCCTCCCCCCCGCCTCCTTAGCTGGGGCCAACGTCCTGACTTTC,CASSSLPPASLAGANVLTF
NA,TRBJ2-1,NA,TRBV27,TGTGCCAGCAGTTTCTGGCGGGGTAGCTCCTACAATGAGCAGTTCTTC,CASSFWRGSSYNEQFF
NA,TRBJ1-2,NA,TRBV7-8,TGTGCCAGCAGCTTAGATCCAGGTTCAACAAACTATGGCTACACCTTC,CASSLDPGSTNYGYTF
NA,TRBJ2-7,TRBD1,TRBV6-6,TGTGCCAGCAGCTCGACGACAGGGTACGACGAGCAGTACTTC,CASSSTTGYDEQYF
NA,TRBJ2-2,TRBD1,TRBV7-9,TGTGCCAGCAGCCCGGGACAGGGTTTTTACGGGGAGCTGTTTTTT,CASSPGQGFYGELFF
NA,TRBJ2-1,TRBD2,TRBV7-2,TGTGCCAGCAGCTTCCGACTAGCGGCAAACAATGAGCAGTTCTTC,CASSFRLAANNEQFF
NA,TRBJ2-5,NA,TRBV6-5,TGTGCCAGCAGTTCAGGGCTGGGGGAGACCCAGTACTTC,CASSSGLGETQYF
NA,TRBJ1-5,NA,TRBV6-2/TRBV6-3,TGTGCCAGCAGTTACTCGTTAAGGGAGAGCAATCAGCCCCAGCATTTT,CASSYSLRESNQPQHF
once,TRBJ2-4,NA,TRBV12-3/TRBV12-4,TGTGCCAGCAGTTTTGGGGCGTGGGGCATTCAGTACTTC,CASSFGAWGIQYF
NA,TRBJ1-1,NA,TRBV2,TGTGCCAGCAGTGGGCTTACTGAAGCTTTCTTT,CASSGLTEAFF
NA,TRBJ1-1,NA,TRBV2,TGTGCCAGCACTTTCACTGAAGCTTTCTTT,CASTFTEAFF
NA,TRBJ2-1,NA,TRBV5-1,TGCGCCAGCAGCTCATTGGCGGGAAACCCATACAATGAGCAGTTCTTC,CASSSLAGNPYNEQFF
few,TRBJ2-1,TRBD2,TRBV5-1,TGCGCCAGCAGCGAACTAGCGGGAGATGTCGATGAGCAGTTCTTC,CASSELAGDVDEQFF
NA,TRBJ1-2,NA,TRBV6-5,TGTGCCAGCAGTCCCCTGGGGGGACTCTACACCTTC,CASSPLGGLYTF
NA,TRBJ2-1,TRBD1,TRBV18,TGTGCCAGCTCACGAGGGGGCTGGGATGAGCAGTTCTTC,CASSRGGWDEQFF
NA,TRBJ2-4,NA,TRBV7-3,TGTGCCAGCAGCTTAGAGGTGGGAAACATTCAGTACTTC,CASSLEVGNIQYF
few,TRBJ1-4,NA,TRBV7-8,TGTGCCAGCAGCCCGGGTGTCGGGGAAGAAAAACTGTTTTTT,CASSPGVGEEKLFF
NA,TRBJ1-6,TRBD1,TRBV5-5,TGTGCCAGCAGCTTGGCCAGGACAGGGGCCTCACCCCTCCACTTT,CASSLARTGASPLHF
NA,TRBJ2-1,TRBD1,TRBV7-6,TGTGCCAGCAGCGAAATCCCGGGACAGGGCCCCAACAATGAGCAGTTCTTC,CASSEIPGQGPNNEQFF
NA,TRBJ2-7,NA,TRBV28,TGTGCCAGCAGCGACAGCTCCTACGAGCAGTACTTC,CASSDSSYEQYF
NA,TRBJ2-3,TRBD1,TRBV7-3,TGTGCCAGCAGCACAGGGGGCGCCCCCGGAGATACGCAGTATTTT,CASSTGGAPGDTQYF